What follows is one T cell receptor beta chain and its context. These data originate in a study of technical replicates of blood from a handful of donors. Assay used: immunoSEQ multiplex PCR; TCRdb lists only in-frame clones, some missing. The sample lists around 65,000 clones; approximately 88% were seen once. This sequence was found in a human donor in good health. Some clones in this sample may be carry-over from other donors' samples. The sequencing input was PBMCs.

CDR3 sequence reads: CAISELAGGPSFLDEQYF. In DNA form, the CDR3 reads TGTGCCATCAGTGAACTAGCGGGGGGGCCTAGTTTCTTGGACGAGCAGTACTTC. The chain carries TRBV10-3 and TRBJ2-7; TRBD2 agrees at 13 bases. With 3 bases clipped from V and 5 bases from J, the junction kept 13 bases outside the gene matches. Germline V gives CDR1 ENHRY, CDR2 SYGVKD. This CDR3 is built from 18 residues.